These 20 T cell receptor beta chains share one sample of origin, sequenced in a study of T cells after yellow fever vaccination. TCRdb re-derived calls from the 5' RACE reads in MiXCR, one entry per CDR3 protein. The sample carries 96,000 or so distinct CDR3 sequences, about 8.4% recorded once. Sequenced material: CD8+ T cells not binding an NS4B(214-222) dextramer, sorted from PBMCs, taken about 2 weeks after the first yellow fever vaccination. Receptors were obtained from a man between 18 and 29 years old who received the YFV17D yellow fever vaccine.

This clonotype was detected ten times or more. The V call is TRBV4-1, the J call TRBJ2-1; D is perhaps TRBD1 (5 bases). Germline V gene data show CDR1 as MGHRA and CDR2 as YSYEKL. Trimming removed 1 base from V and 8 bases from J, with 18 bases in between. This CDR3 region has 16 residues. CDR3 DNA: TGCGCCAGCAGCCAAGGAGGACCACCAGGGTACCATGAGCAGTTCTTC. Amino acids: CASSQGGPPGYHEQFF.

This rearrangement joins TRBV6-5 to TRBJ2-7; D possibly uses TRBD1 or TRBD2 (5 bases each). Trimming removed 4 bases from V and 0 bases from J, with 13 bases in between. Germline values: CDR1 MNHEY, CDR2 SVGAGI. The CDR3 consists of 15 residues. The CDR3, as DNA: TGTGCCAGCAGTTCGGGGACGGCGAGCTCCTACGAGCAGTACGTC. Translated: CASSSGTASSYEQYV.

The CDR3 here is CASNPGPDSYEQYV. For the CDR3, the DNA is TGCGCCAGCAACCCGGGACCGGACTCCTACGAGCAGTACGTC. The chain carries TRBV5-1 and TRBJ2-7; D assignment may be TRBD1 or TRBD2 (5 bases each). This CDR3 spans 14 amino acids. CDR1 is SGHRS and CDR2 is YFSETQ in the germline V gene. V dropped 6 bases and J dropped 0 bases, with 13 bases sitting between them.

Ten or more counts support this clonotype. V usage is TRBV18 and J usage is TRBJ2-5; D might be TRBD2 (6 bases). Trimming shortened V by 1 base and J by 0 bases, and 21 bases separated the two germline ends. Germline V gene data show CDR1 as KGHSH and CDR2 as LQKENI. This CDR3 is built from 19 residues. The CDR3 sequence: CASSPLEDYRGKYQETQYF. CDR3 bases: TGTGCCAGCTCACCACTCGAGGATTATCGGGGGAAATACCAAGAGACCCAGTACTTC.

V gene TRBV4-3 combines with J gene TRBJ2-2, with no clear D. V was clipped by 1 base and J by 6 bases, with 6 bases between them. From germline, CDR1 is LGHNA and CDR2 YSLEER. The CDR3 is made up of 13 amino acids. CDR3 in DNA: TGCGCCAGCAGCCAAGGAGAGTCCGGGGAGCTGTTTTTT. It translates to CASSQGESGELFF.

This clonotype was counted a few times. The chain recombines TRBV19 with TRBJ1-4; a weak D match, TRBD1 (5 bases). V gave up 10 bases and J gave up 6 bases, with 12 bases separating them. Germline V lookup: CDR1 LNHDA, CDR2 SQIVND (reference sequence). This CDR3 contains 12 residues. As DNA, the CDR3 is TGTGCCACTCTCGACAGCTATGAAAAACTGTTTTTT. Translating gives CATLDSYEKLFF.

The rearrangement uses TRBV29-1 and TRBJ2-1; 12 bases fit TRBD2. The germline V gene encodes CDR1 SQVTM and CDR2 ANQGSEA. The CDR3 runs to 19 residues. The junction had 10 bases not matched to a gene; V was cut back by 1 base and J by 0 bases. The DNA of the CDR3 is TGCAGCGTTGAAGGACGTACCGGACTAGCGGGGAGCTCCTACAATGAGCAGTTCTTC. Amino acid sequence: CSVEGRTGLAGSSYNEQFF.

The chain recombines TRBV7-9 with TRBJ2-1; a weak D match, TRBD1 (5 bases). V gave up 1 base and J gave up 9 bases, with 13 bases separating them. CDR3 size: 14 residues. Germline CDR1 reads SEHNR; CDR2 reads FQNEAQ (reference sequence). This CDR3 reads CASSLVLRGREQFF. As DNA, the CDR3 is TGTGCCAGCAGCTTAGTCTTAAGGGGCCGTGAGCAGTTCTTC.

This clonotype has just a few counts. This chain joins TRBV29-1 and TRBJ1-2; D remains ambiguous. The CDR3 has 13 residues. In germline, CDR1 is SQVTM, CDR2 ANQGSEA. Deletions cut 0 bases from V and 3 bases from J, with 8 bases between. This CDR3 reads CSVEDGSYYGYTF. Written as DNA, the CDR3 is TGCAGCGTTGAAGATGGGTCCTACTATGGCTACACCTTC.

This clonotype was counted at least ten times. The gene calls are TRBV12-3 or TRBV12-4 and TRBJ2-7; 8 bases align to TRBD2. This CDR3 is 14 amino acids long. V was pared by 5 bases and J by 3 bases, with 6 bases of the junction left unmatched. CDR3 amino acids: CASSHGTRDYEQYF. The CDR3 DNA is TGTGCCAGCAGTCACGGGACTAGAGACTACGAGCAGTACTTC.

This clonotype showed up just a few times. V gene TRBV6-1 combines with J gene TRBJ2-6, with 7 bases that match TRBD1. V lost 6 bases, J lost 0 bases, and 5 bases stayed unmatched. Germline CDR1 MNHNS, CDR2 SASEGT. CDR3 length equals 16 residues. The CDR3 here is CASRQGQNSGANVLTF. As DNA, the CDR3 is TGTGCCAGCAGACAGGGACAGAACTCTGGGGCCAACGTCCTGACTTTC.

This clonotype came up a few times. The chain carries TRBV20-1 and TRBJ2-6; D not certain. The CDR3 loop spans 14 amino acids. CDR1 DFQATT and CDR2 SNEGSKA come from the germline V gene (reference sequence). V was trimmed by 5 bases and J by 4 bases, leaving 12 bases between them. CDR3 region: CSAFRPEGANVLTF. CDR3 sequence (DNA): TGCAGTGCTTTTAGGCCCGAGGGGGCCAACGTCCTGACTTTC.

This clonotype turned up a few times. It may be a read error: a sequence one base away is much more abundant. The chain uses TRBV7-9 and TRBJ1-5; 12 nucleotides match TRBD1. Germline CDR1 is SEHNR and CDR2 is FQNEAQ (reference sequence). The CDR3 extends over 16 amino acids. CDR3 protein: CASRPGQGAFNQHQHF. CDR3 coding DNA: TGTGCCAGCCGCCCGGGACAGGGGGCGTTCAATCAGCACCAGCATTTT.

This clonotype turned up a few times. V and J are TRBV4-1 and TRBJ2-7, with 7 positions matching TRBD1. V shed 2 bases and J 4 bases; nucleotides not matched to a gene: 2. The CDR3 has 13 amino acids. Germline assignment: CDR1 MGHRA and CDR2 YSYEKL. The CDR3 loop is CASSQIQGYEQYV. In DNA form, the CDR3 reads TGCGCCAGCAGCCAAATACAGGGGTACGAGCAGTACGTC.

The chain employs TRBV5-6 and TRBJ1-4; D ambiguous. The CDR3 spans 14 residues. CDR1 and CDR2 (germline): SGHDT, YYEEEE. The V and J ends lost 0 bases and 7 bases respectively, with 10 bases between them. The CDR3 loop reads CASSLDEGSEKLFF. For the CDR3, the DNA is TGTGCCAGCAGCTTGGACGAGGGAAGTGAAAAACTGTTTTTT.

V and J are TRBV7-9 and TRBJ1-2; no clear D. Germline-derived CDR1 and CDR2 are SEHNR and FQNEAQ (reference sequence). Trimming took off 4 bases at V and 1 base at J, with 13 bases between the two ends. The CDR3 length is 15 residues. The chain's CDR3 is CASSSGLSLNYGYTF. CDR3 nucleotides: TGTGCCAGCAGCTCCGGACTATCTCTTAACTATGGCTACACCTTC.

This clonotype was counted at least ten times. The chain combines TRBV15 with TRBJ2-5; a weak D match, TRBD2 (5 bases). This CDR3 spans 13 amino acids. CDR1 is LNHNV and CDR2 is YYDKDF in the germline V gene (reference sequence). With 5 bases removed from V and 5 bases from J, the gap between germline ends came to 12 bases. CDR3 in DNA: TGTGCCACCAGCCCCACACTAGGGGAGACCCAGTACTTC. It yields the protein CATSPTLGETQYF.

On this clonotype: Sequence at one end of the junction differs from germline and may be a read error. J is TRBJ2-7 and V is TRBV15, with TRBD1 identical over 8 bases. Per germline, CDR1 LNHNV and CDR2 YYDKDF (reference sequence). The CDR3 contains 14 residues. The CDR3 coding sequence is TGTGCCACCAGCGGAGACAGGGGTTCCTACGAGCAGTACTTC. Encoded protein: CATSGDRGSYEQYF. The full variable domain, in which reference TRBV15 and TRBJ2-7 provide the parts outside the CDR3, is DAMVIQNPRYQVTQFGKPVTLSCSQTLNHNVMYWYQQKSSQAPKLLFHYYDKDFNNEADTPDNFQSRRPNTSFCFLDIRSPGLGDTAMYLCATSGDRGSYEQYFGPGTRLTVT.

The table lists this clonotype with a few counts. J is TRBJ1-5 and V is TRBV20-1, with D possibly being TRBD1 (6 bases). The CDR3 covers 14 residues. Germline V gene data show CDR1 as DFQATT and CDR2 as SNEGSKA (reference sequence). Between the trimmed V and J ends, which lost 0 bases and 6 bases, there was a span of 12 bases. The CDR3 DNA reads as TGCAGTGCTAGAGAGGCCGGGGGGGCTCAGCCCCAGCATTTT. Its translation is CSAREAGGAQPQHF.

This clonotype was observed a few times. V is TRBV7-6 and J is TRBJ2-3; D is possibly TRBD2 (5 bases). Germline loops: CDR1 SGHVS, CDR2 FNYEAQ. CDR3 length: 15 amino acids. Trimming took 7 bases from V and 1 from J, leaving 15 bases between them. This chain's CDR3 is CASNLPGSGTDTQYF. Written as DNA, the CDR3 is TGTGCCAGCAACCTGCCGGGGTCCGGCACAGATACGCAGTATTTT.